This T cell receptor (beta chain) was captured in a study of blood T cells in healthy people across ages. Whole-study results and caveats: A strong correlation was found between TCR beta diversity and the percentage of naive T cells.

Alongside a J-beta primer mix, a sample-barcoded 5' primer served in a second PCR lasting roughly 6 to 12 cycles. TCRdb re-derived calls from the 5' RACE reads in MiXCR, one entry per CDR3 protein. The sample contains hundreds of thousands of distinct CDR3 sequences, about 61% of which appear only once. Between the trimmed V and J ends, which lost 5 bases and 8 bases, there was a span of 18 bases. The V gene's germline CDR1 is MGHDK and CDR2 SYGVNS. The CDR3 loop spans 14 amino acids. The study isolated at least 7 million PBMCs from each sample. Concerning this clonotype itself: Its antigen is currently unknown.

The chain combines TRBV25-1 with TRBJ1-2, with D maybe TRBD1 (5 bases). This TCR came from a middle-aged man in good health. The material sequenced was blood. The CDR3 DNA sequence: TGTGCCAGCAGTCAGATAGAAGGGGTTGGCGGCTACACCTTC. As protein: CASSQIEGVGGYTF.